Shown below are 10 T cell receptor beta chains from a single sample sequenced in a study of blood T cell repertoires in COVID-19. Libraries were prepared by immunoSEQ multiplex PCR; TCRdb keeps only in-frame clonotypes and omits some of them. In the table there are 150,000 to 200,000 clones, 70% to 90% of which are singletons. Sequenced sample: PBMCs or T cells enriched from blood (not recorded which). The receptors were gathered from a man in his forties who had recovered from COVID-19.

This clone was observed a handful of times. The rearrangement joins TRBV18 to TRBJ2-5; D possibly corresponds to TRBD2 (5 bases). This CDR3 region has 14 residues. Germline CDR1 reads KGHSH; CDR2 reads LQKENI. Trimming took off 0 bases at V and 4 bases at J, with 9 bases between the two ends. The CDR3 region has the DNA TGTGCCAGCTCACCACCCTGGAGGACAGAGACCCAGTACTTC. Protein: CASSPPWRTETQYF.

The chain combines TRBV7-8 with TRBJ2-1; a possible D gene is TRBD2 (6 bases). V was cut by 2 bases and J by 8 bases, with 19 bases left in between. This CDR3 comprises 16 residues. In germline, CDR1 is SGHVS, CDR2 FQNEAQ. CDR3 sequence: CASSLSAGTSGYEQFF. The CDR3 nucleotides read TGTGCCAGCAGCTTAAGTGCGGGGACCTCCGGATATGAGCAGTTCTTC.

The V and J genes are TRBV19 and TRBJ1-1; D unresolved. The CDR3 runs 15 residues. The germline gives CDR1 LNHDA, CDR2 SQIVND (reference sequence). The ends were cut back, 1 base at V and 4 bases at J, with 13 bases in the middle. In nucleotides, the CDR3 is TGTGCCAGTAGTATAGGCGGGTTGGTCGCCACTGAAGCTTTCTTT. Amino acid sequence: CASSIGGLVATEAFF. Full variable domain (outside the CDR3, taken from reference TRBV19 and TRBJ1-1): DGGITQSPKYLFRKEGQNVTLSCEQNLNHDAMYWYRQDPGQGLRLIYYSQIVNDFQKGDIAEGYSVSREKKESFPLTVTSAQKNPTAFYLCASSIGGLVATEAFFGQGTRLTVV.

This chain connects TRBV10-3 to TRBJ1-2; unclear D gene. Trimming left V 7 bases short and J 0 bases short, with 9 bases between. CDR3 length: 13 amino acids. Germline V lookup: CDR1 ENHRY, CDR2 SYGVKD. The CDR3 protein is CAINADTNYGYTF. The CDR3 nucleotides are TGTGCCATCAACGCAGATACTAACTATGGCTACACCTTC.

The rearrangement joins TRBV5-1 to TRBJ1-6, with 9 bases matching TRBD1. Germline V gene sequence: CDR1 SGHRS, CDR2 YFSETQ. This CDR3 has 13 residues. Losses at the gene ends were 5 bases for V and 7 bases for J; bases not matched to a gene: 1. CDR3 sequence (DNA): TGCGCCAGCAGGGACAGGGGCAATTCACCCCTCCACTTT. Translating it yields CASRDRGNSPLHF.

The chain combines TRBV6-5 with TRBJ1-2; TRBD1 might be the D (5 bases). The CDR3 is 13 residues long. In germline, CDR1 is MNHEY, CDR2 SVGAGI. V was pared by 4 bases and J by 7 bases, with 13 bases between. CDR3 residues: CASSSLGTGGYTF. CDR3 DNA sequence: TGTGCCAGCAGTTCCCTGGGGACTGGTGGCTACACCTTC.

The chain combines TRBV5-4 with TRBJ2-1; 8 positions match TRBD2. This CDR3 region has 17 residues. Germline V gene lookup returns CDR1 SGHNT and CDR2 YYREEE (reference sequence). Trimming removed 5 bases from V and 0 bases from J; junction bases left unmatched: 10. Here the CDR3 DNA reads TGTGCCAGCAGGTTACGGGGGGGTCCTATCTCCTACAATGAGCAGTTCTTC. It encodes CASRLRGGPISYNEQFF.

This clone has just one count. The chain is built from TRBV7-8 and TRBJ2-2; possible D gene TRBD1, 7 bases. Trimming took 1 base from V and 4 from J, leaving 13 bases between them. The CDR3 spans 16 residues. Per the germline V gene, CDR1 is SGHVS and CDR2 is FQNEAQ. CDR3 sequence: CASSLDQGGVTGELFF. CDR3 in DNA: TGTGCCAGCAGCTTAGATCAGGGGGGAGTCACCGGGGAGCTGTTTTTT.

The V and J genes are TRBV4-1 and TRBJ2-7; TRBD1 aligns across 7 bases. The CDR3 consists of 13 residues. Germline lookup yields CDR1 MGHRA and CDR2 YSYEKL. With V trimmed by 2 bases and J by 7 bases, 5 bases remained unmatched. CDR3 sequence: CASSQLTGLEQYV. The CDR3 bases are TGCGCCAGCAGCCAATTGACAGGGCTTGAGCAGTACGTC.

The chain employs TRBV10-3 and TRBJ2-5; TRBD1 might be the D (5 bases). This CDR3 region has 13 residues. Deletions cut 4 bases from V and 2 bases from J, with 8 bases between. Per the germline V gene, CDR1 is ENHRY and CDR2 is SYGVKD. The CDR3 reads CAISGGGQETQYF. CDR3 coding DNA: TGTGCCATCAGTGGGGGCGGACAAGAGACCCAGTACTTC.